What follows are 11 T cell receptor beta chains derived from one specimen sequenced in a study of T-cell memory formation after mild COVID-19. MiXCR was run by TCRdb on the 5' RACE reads, yielding one entry per CDR3 protein. The repertoire holds around 410,000 distinct CDR3 sequences, with about 22% as singletons. Sequenced sample: PBMCs or a T cell subset sorted from them (not recorded which). These receptors were taken from an adult woman who had mild COVID-19 (a few samples of this study predate the infection). Cell type and time point are not known.

V is TRBV24-1 and J is TRBJ2-5, with TRBD2 identical over 14 bases. Looked up from germline, CDR1 is KGHDR and CDR2 is SFDVKD. CDR3 length: 16 residues. Unmatched junction bases numbered 2, after V lost 2 bases and J lost 4 bases. CDR3 loop: CATSDYGLAGGETQYF. DNA of the CDR3: TGTGCCACCAGTGATTATGGACTAGCGGGAGGAGAGACCCAGTACTTC.

This clonotype was counted a single time. This rearrangement joins TRBV6-1 to TRBJ2-7; 9 positions match TRBD1. Germline V gives CDR1 MNHNS, CDR2 SASEGT. This CDR3 is built from 15 residues. Unmatched junction bases numbered 9, after V lost 4 bases and J lost 5 bases. This CDR3 is CASSGGGTGLHEQYF. The CDR3, as DNA: TGTGCCAGCAGTGGGGGCGGGACAGGGTTACACGAGCAGTACTTC.

The chain recombines TRBV20-1 with TRBJ1-2; 8 bases map to TRBD1. Germline loops: CDR1 DFQATT, CDR2 SNEGSKA (reference sequence). The CDR3 loop spans 16 amino acids. The V gene end was trimmed by 0 bases and the J gene end by 9 bases; junction bases not matched to a gene: 15. CDR3 in amino acids: CSARDWPIGQGSSYTF. DNA of the CDR3: TGCAGTGCTAGAGATTGGCCTATCGGACAGGGATCTAGCTACACCTTC.

This clonotype was detected a few times. The chain uses TRBV7-9 and TRBJ2-1; D not certain. V lost 5 bases to trimming and J lost 6 bases, with 14 bases between them. The CDR3 has 14 amino acids. The germline V gene encodes CDR1 SEHNR and CDR2 FQNEAQ (reference sequence). The CDR3 spells CASSPPRSGNEQFF. CDR3 coding DNA: TGTGCCAGCAGCCCCCCCAGGTCCGGCAATGAGCAGTTCTTC.

The chain is built from TRBV27 and TRBJ1-1; D remains unclear. The germline CDR1 and CDR2 sequences are MNHEY and SMNVEV (reference sequence). This CDR3 has 13 amino acids. V lost 6 bases, J lost 1 base, and 9 bases lay in between. DNA for the CDR3: TGTGCCAGCAGAATACATGGGAACACTGAAGCTTTCTTT. It encodes CASRIHGNTEAFF.

This clonotype was counted a few times. The J gene is TRBJ1-5, the V gene TRBV7-2; D is possibly TRBD1 (5 bases). V was trimmed by 5 bases and J by 0 bases, leaving 8 bases between them. The CDR3 is 14 amino acids. Looked up from germline, CDR1 is SGHTA and CDR2 is FQGNSA. The CDR3 bases are TGTGCCAGCAGCATTCAGGGTAGCAATCAGCCCCAGCATTTT. Amino acids: CASSIQGSNQPQHF.

This clonotype was picked up one time. The J gene is TRBJ2-7, the V gene TRBV14, with TRBD1 matching over 11 bases. The CDR3 loop spans 18 amino acids. Trimming removed 3 bases from V and 1 base from J; junction bases left unmatched: 11. Per the germline V gene, CDR1 is SGHDN and CDR2 is FVKESK. The CDR3 coding sequence is TGTGCCAGCAGCCAGGGACCGGGACAGGGGGTCCGGTCCTACGAGCAGTACTTC. Protein sequence: CASSQGPGQGVRSYEQYF.

The chain links TRBV5-5 to TRBJ1-6; no clear D. This CDR3 is built from 18 residues. Per germline, CDR1 SGHKS and CDR2 YYEKEE (reference sequence). Trimming left V 2 bases short and J 0 bases short, with 15 bases between. The CDR3 nucleotides are TGTGCCAGCAGCTTATCGGTCTTTGGGAGCTCCTATAATTCACCCCTCCACTTT. Translating gives CASSLSVFGSSYNSPLHF. Full variable domain (remainder filled in from reference TRBV5-5 and TRBJ1-6): DAGVTQSPTHLIKTRGQQVTLRCSPISGHKSVSWYQQVLGQGPQFIFQYYEKEERGRGNFPDRFSARQFPNYSSELNVNALLLGDSALYLCASSLSVFGSSYNSPLHFGNGTRLTVT.

This clonotype was observed a few times. The chain recombines TRBV19 with TRBJ2-7, with TRBD1 matching over 11 bases. Germline V gene data show CDR1 as LNHDA and CDR2 as SQIVND (reference sequence). V shed 3 bases, J shed 6 bases, and the junction held 7 bases outside the gene matches. This CDR3 is 15 amino acids long. The CDR3 DNA is TGTGCCAGTAGTATCGCCGGGACAGGGGGATTCGAGCAGTACTTC. It yields the protein CASSIAGTGGFEQYF.

The genes are TRBV11-1 and TRBJ2-1; D remains ambiguous. Germline V gene sequence: CDR1 SGHAT, CDR2 FQDESV (reference sequence). The ends were cut back, 0 bases at V and 5 bases at J, with 8 bases in the middle. The CDR3 covers 14 residues. For the CDR3, the DNA is TGTGCCAGCAGCTTAGCGCCTCGGAACAATGAGCAGTTCTTC. Amino acids: CASSLAPRNNEQFF.

For the CDR3, the DNA is TGTGCCATCAGGCCTGGGGGCAGCTCTGGGGCCAACGTCCTGACTTTC. Protein sequence: CAIRPGGSSGANVLTF. The V call is TRBV10-3, the J call TRBJ2-6; D may be TRBD1 (6 bases). V was shortened by 6 bases and J by 0 bases, with 12 bases between the two germline ends. Per the germline V gene, CDR1 is ENHRY and CDR2 is SYGVKD. There are 16 residues in the CDR3.